Following are 10 T cell receptor beta chains from one sample sequenced in a study of cytomegalovirus exposure and HLA in healthy donors. Primers for the PCR totalled 60 Vbeta and 13 Jbeta. Some clones are missing from TCRdb's copy, which holds only in-frame ones; the method was immunoSEQ multiplex PCR. The repertoire includes 150,000 to 250,000 clones, over 75% of them detected once, and roughly 0.1% sits in the top ten. Sequencing used PBMCs. The receptors shown here come from a boy aged 2-9 years in good health and CMV-seronegative.

This chain joins TRBV9 and TRBJ2-1; 10 bases are shared with TRBD2. This CDR3 is 14 amino acids long. In germline, CDR1 is SGDLS, CDR2 YYNGEE. J gave up 8 bases and V 4 bases, and 6 bases lay outside the gene matches. Written as DNA, the CDR3 is TGTGCCAGCAGCAAGCGGGGGGGCCGCGATGAGCAGTTCTTC. Protein sequence: CASSKRGGRDEQFF. The whole variable domain, remainder taken from reference TRBV9 and TRBJ2-1, is DSGVTQTPKHLITATGQRVTLRCSPRSGDLSVYWYQQSLDQGLQFLIQYYNGEERAKGNILERFSAQQFPDLHSELNLSSLELGDSALYFCASSKRGGRDEQFFGPGTRLTVL.

V and J are TRBV13 and TRBJ1-1; TRBD1 agrees at 7 bases. This CDR3 spans 17 amino acids. Unmatched junction bases numbered 17, after V lost 3 bases and J lost 7 bases. Germline lookup yields CDR1 PRHDT and CDR2 FYEKMQ (reference sequence). CDR3 region: CASSFGIAEGTAIEAFF. In DNA, the CDR3 is TGTGCCAGCAGCTTTGGAATCGCCGAGGGGACAGCGATTGAAGCTTTCTTT.

The V and J genes are TRBV5-4 and TRBJ1-2; 7 bases map to TRBD1. This CDR3 has 15 amino acids. Germline V gene sequence: CDR1 SGHNT, CDR2 YYREEE (reference sequence). V lost 5 bases, J lost 4 bases, and 11 bases stayed unmatched. The CDR3 region is CASSTSDRALYGYTF. CDR3 DNA: TGTGCCAGCAGTACATCCGACAGGGCCCTCTATGGCTACACCTTC.

A single count supports this clone. V is TRBV27 and J is TRBJ2-7; weak D call: TRBD1 (6 bases). The CDR3 contains 15 residues. Germline V gene lookup returns CDR1 MNHEY and CDR2 SMNVEV (reference sequence). V was shortened by 2 bases and J by 2 bases, with 13 bases between the two germline ends. The chain's CDR3 is CASSLQGKGAYEQYF. The CDR3 region has the DNA TGTGCCAGCAGTTTACAGGGGAAAGGTGCCTACGAGCAGTACTTC.

This clone was recorded once. V is TRBV7-9 and J is TRBJ2-5; TRBD1 agrees at 9 bases. Trimming removed 5 bases from V and 7 bases from J; junction bases left unmatched: 8. The CDR3 is made up of 14 amino acids. Germline CDR1 SEHNR, CDR2 FQNEAQ (reference sequence). This chain's CDR3 is CASSGGQGSGTQYF. In DNA, the CDR3 is TGTGCCAGCAGCGGCGGACAGGGGTCGGGGACCCAGTACTTC.

This rearrangement joins TRBV6-5 to TRBJ1-2; a weak D match, TRBD1 (6 bases). This CDR3 has 13 residues. The V end was cut by 6 bases, the J end by 8 bases, with 16 bases between. From germline, CDR1 is MNHEY and CDR2 SVGAGI. CDR3: CASSPTGFRGYTF. The CDR3 DNA reads TGTGCCAGCAGCCCGACAGGTTTTCGGGGCTACACCTTC.

The CDR3 nucleotides read TGTGCCAGCACCTCTAGGTGGGGGGTAGGAGAGACCCAGTACTTC. It specifies CASTSRWGVGETQYF. The J gene is TRBJ2-5, the V gene TRBV7-6; D may be TRBD2 (6 bases). V lost 7 bases, J lost 4 bases, and 19 bases lay in between. The CDR3 contains 15 residues. CDR1 and CDR2 from the germline V gene are SGHVS and FNYEAQ.

On this clone itself: Relative to the germline gene, one junction end is altered; a read error may explain this. The chain is built from TRBV7-2 and TRBJ2-7; 9 bases are a match to TRBD1. The CDR3 is made up of 14 amino acids. Looked up from germline, CDR1 is SGHTA and CDR2 is FQGNSA. The CDR3 sequence: CASSFLDRGSPSVF. DNA for the CDR3: TGTGCCAGCAGCTTTTTGGACAGGGGATCCCCCTCGGTCTTC. Filled out from reference TRBV7-2 and TRBJ2-7, the complete variable domain reads GAGVSQSPSNKVTEKGKDVELRCDPISGHTALYWYRQSLGQGLEFLIYFQGNSAPDKSGLPSDRFSAERTGGSVSTLTIQRTQQEDSAVYLCASSFLDRGSPSVFGPGTRLTVT.

The rearrangement joins TRBV11-2 to TRBJ2-7; perhaps TRBD2 as D (6 bases). V was cut by 0 bases and J by 4 bases, with 7 bases left in between. The CDR3 extends over 13 amino acids. Germline loops: CDR1 SGHAT, CDR2 FQNNGV. The CDR3 coding sequence is TGTGCCAGCAGCTTAGAGGGACTGTACGAGCAGTACTTC. This encodes CASSLEGLYEQYF. Using reference TRBV11-2 and TRBJ2-7 for the parts outside the CDR3, the full variable domain is EAGVAQSPRYKIIEKRQSVAFWCNPISGHATLYWYQQILGQGPKLLIQFQNNGVVDDSQLPKDRFSAERLKGVDSTLKIQPAKLEDSAVYLCASSLEGLYEQYFGPGTRLTVT.

The V gene is TRBV18, the J gene TRBJ2-1, with unresolved D. V lost 6 bases and J 6 bases, leaving 12 bases between the germline ends. In germline, CDR1 is KGHSH, CDR2 LQKENI. The CDR3 runs 13 residues. The CDR3 loop reads CASSHPGGNEQFF. Here the CDR3 DNA reads TGTGCCAGCTCCCACCCTGGCGGCAATGAGCAGTTCTTC.